This T cell receptor beta chain was identified in a study of Graves' ophthalmopathy and Graves' hyperthyroidism. Study-wide points: A model built from 13 signatures distinguished ophthalmopathy from stable hyperthyroidism with around 91% sensitivity and about 77% specificity. Ophthalmopathy progression cases were predicted by the model with approximately 71% sensitivity and 72.22% specificity.

This clonotype was seen ten or more times. Its antigen is still unknown. RNA transcripts provided the template for amplifying TCR beta CDR3 regions. Second-round multiplex PCR followed a first-round RT-PCR using HTBI primers. One entry per CDR3 protein results from TCRdb running MiXCR on the multiplex PCR reads. The sample shows about 660,000 distinct CDR3 sequences, more than 40% of them seen only once. The CDR3 contains 14 residues. The V gene lost 1 base and the J gene lost 4 bases, with 10 bases spanning the gap. Looked up from germline, CDR1 is LGHNT and CDR2 is FRNRAP. Presentation of ophthalmopathy in the donors involved moderate-to-severe activity, CAS ≥3, NOSPECS ≥4 and a duration under 3 months. Clinical symptoms and serum thyroxine were used for diagnosis; TRAb, thyroid ultrasound and orbital computed tomography were also relied on.

The material sequenced was peripheral blood. V and J are TRBV12-5 and TRBJ1-2; D not resolved. This clonotype was sampled from an adult man with Graves' ophthalmopathy. The CDR3 sequence is CASGLASGFYGYTF. In nucleotides, the CDR3 is TGTGCTAGTGGTTTGGCGAGTGGGTTCTATGGCTACACCTTC. Together with reference TRBV12-5 and TRBJ1-2, the CDR3 gives the full variable domain: DARVTQTPRHKVTEMGQEVTMRCQPILGHNTVFWYRQTMMQGLELLAYFRNRAPLDDSGMPKDRFSAEMPDATLATLKIQPSEPRDSAVYFCASGLASGFYGYTFGSGTRLTVV.